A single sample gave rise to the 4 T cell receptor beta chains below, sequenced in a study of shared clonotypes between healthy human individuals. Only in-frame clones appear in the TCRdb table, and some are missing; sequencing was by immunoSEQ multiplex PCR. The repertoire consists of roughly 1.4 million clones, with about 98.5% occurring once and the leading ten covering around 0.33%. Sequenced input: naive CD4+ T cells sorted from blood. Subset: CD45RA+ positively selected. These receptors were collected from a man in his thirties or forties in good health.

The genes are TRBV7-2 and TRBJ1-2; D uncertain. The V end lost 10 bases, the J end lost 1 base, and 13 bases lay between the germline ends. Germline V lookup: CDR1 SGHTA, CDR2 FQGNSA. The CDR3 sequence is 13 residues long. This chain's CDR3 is CATGPPFNYGYTF. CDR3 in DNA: TGTGCCACCGGGCCCCCTTTTAACTATGGCTACACCTTC.

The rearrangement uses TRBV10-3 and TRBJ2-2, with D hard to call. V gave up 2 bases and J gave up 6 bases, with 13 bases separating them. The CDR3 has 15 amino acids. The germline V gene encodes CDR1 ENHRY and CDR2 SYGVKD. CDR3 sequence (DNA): TGTGCCATCAGTGAGAGCAAAACCGTGGCCGGGGAGCTGTTTTTT. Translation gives CAISESKTVAGELFF.

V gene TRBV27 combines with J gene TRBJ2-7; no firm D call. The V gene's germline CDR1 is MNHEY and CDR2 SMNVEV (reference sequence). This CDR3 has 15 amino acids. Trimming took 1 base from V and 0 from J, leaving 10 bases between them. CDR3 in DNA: TGTGCCAGCAGTTTATTAGCTTCGAGCTCCTACGAGCAGTACTTC. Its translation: CASSLLASSSYEQYF.

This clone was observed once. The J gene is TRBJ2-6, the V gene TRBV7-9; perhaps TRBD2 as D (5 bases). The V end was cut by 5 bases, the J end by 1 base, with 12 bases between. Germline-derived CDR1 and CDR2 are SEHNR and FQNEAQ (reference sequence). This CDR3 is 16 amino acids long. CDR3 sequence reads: CASSLPRGSGANVLTF. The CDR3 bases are TGTGCCAGCAGCCTCCCCCGGGGATCTGGGGCCAACGTCCTGACTTTC.